The subject of this entry is one T cell receptor beta chain. CDR3 length: 20 residues. The germline V gene has CDR1 SNHLY and CDR2 FYNNEI. Trimming pared 7 bases from V and 5 bases from J, leaving 35 bases between. Per the authors' pipeline: How many nucleated cells were present was estimated from reference gene primer amplification. The data were produced by immunoSEQ multiplex PCR, yet TCRdb's version contains in-frame clones alone and is incomplete. The DNA gave D and trimming, while V, J and clone size come from that table. There are over 450,000 clones in the sample; around nine tenths occur only once, and less than 9% lies in the top ten. This entry belongs to a study of blood T cell repertoires in COVID-19. Study-level information: PBMCs, B-cell-depleted T cells, or T cells provided the cDNA or gDNA that made up the material.

Patients of the Seattle cohort, enrolled during active infection, were followed longitudinally. This chain joins TRBV2 and TRBJ1-1, with a tentative D call TRBD1 (5 bases). The origin of this receptor is a woman in her forties or fifties with COVID-19, enrolled during active disease. Input material: peripheral blood. In nucleotides, the CDR3 is TGTGCCAGCACCAAGGCCCAAGGGGCAGGGCCCCAAATGTCTGGGACTGAAGCTTTCTTT. The encoded protein is CASTKAQGAGPQMSGTEAFF. Drawing the rest from reference TRBV2 and TRBJ1-1, the complete variable domain is EPEVTQTPSHQVTQMGQEVILRCVPISNHLYFYWYRQILGQKVEFLVSFYNNEISEKSEIFDDQFSVERPDGSNFTLKIRSTKLEDSAMYFCASTKAQGAGPQMSGTEAFFGQGTRLTVV.